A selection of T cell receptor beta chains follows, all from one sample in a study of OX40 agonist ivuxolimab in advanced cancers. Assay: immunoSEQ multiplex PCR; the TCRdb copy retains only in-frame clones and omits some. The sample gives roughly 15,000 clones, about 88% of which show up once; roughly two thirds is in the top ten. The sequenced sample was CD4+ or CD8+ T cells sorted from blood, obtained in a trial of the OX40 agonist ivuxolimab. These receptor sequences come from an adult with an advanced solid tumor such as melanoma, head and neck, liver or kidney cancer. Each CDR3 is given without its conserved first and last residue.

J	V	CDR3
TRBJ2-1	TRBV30	AWSEGEQF
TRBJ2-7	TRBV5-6	ASSSGTLYEQY
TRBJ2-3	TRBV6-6	ASSYLTRSTDTQY
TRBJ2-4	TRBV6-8	AGGGTLYKNIQY
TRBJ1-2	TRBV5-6	ASSTGEGTYYGYT
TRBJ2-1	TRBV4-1	ASSPGLAPTNEQF
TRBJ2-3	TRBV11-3	ASSLAGTQYGTDTQY
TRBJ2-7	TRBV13	ASSSLAGGNYEQY
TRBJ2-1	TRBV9	ASSVWENEQF
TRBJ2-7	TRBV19	ASSGGNGYEQY
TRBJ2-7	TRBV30	AWGRDRREEQY
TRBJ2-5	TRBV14	ASSHPGLAGAETQY
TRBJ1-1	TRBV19	ASSIPGMNTEAF
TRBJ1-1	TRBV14	ASSQDFSAEAF
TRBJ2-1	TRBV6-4	ASSPTSGEEDEQF
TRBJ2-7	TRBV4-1	ASSPLTTGDYEQY